Sequencing of this T cell receptor (beta chain) was carried out in a study of T cell responses to AZD1222 COVID-19 vaccine (dated by TCRdb to about 2021). Regarding the study in general: TCR sequencing was performed for fewer than 250 trial participants, of whom roughly 200 were given two doses of AZD1222 and approximately 25 were given two doses of MenACWY control vaccine. Enrollment into the trials was organized by age into subgroups of 18-55, 56-69 and 70-plus years, and those subgroups contained about 150, 27 and 61 TCR-sequenced participants, respectively.

Study-level results and caveats: Because no samples from the day 14 peak response were available, repertoires could be characterized only after the peak T cell response. Only five to seven AZD1222 recipients were SARS-CoV-2 seropositive at baseline, limiting conclusions about previously exposed vaccinees. Epitopes outside the regions mutated in the B.1.351 and B.1.1.7 variants were reportedly recognized by nearly half of the unique spike-specific TCRs. In the small 56-69-year group, the increase in depth fell short of significance, most likely because of low power. After two AZD1222 doses, both the breadth and the depth of spike-specific TCRs were significantly higher than at day 0 and than in MenACWY recipients. Most participants were white British and females outnumbered males, and the authors suggested that clonal diversity may have been underestimated. Vaccine-associated CD4 TCRs spanned the whole spike protein, with dominant responses in regions 160-218 and 743-854.

The CDR3 regions of human TCRbeta chains were subjected to immunosequencing. The study's own analysis went as follows. TCRs in the repertoires were matched against a reference library of SARS-CoV-2-specific TCRs that had been generated with the MIRA antigen-specificity platform. Breadth meant the fraction of unique TCRs that were SARS-CoV-2-associated, whereas depth meant the fraction of total T cells that were SARS-CoV-2-associated. Using the MIRA data, every spike-specific TCR was mapped to the spike region that the TCR reacted to and assigned to either a CD4 or a CD8 class. Log10-transformed breadth and depth values were compared by one-way ANOVA with Sidak's multiple comparisons tests. What TCRdb holds here is the immuneACCESS table cut down to in-frame rearrangements. Part of the clones is not present; checked against another copy, under half of the missing clones reflect an unresolved V gene, and the others are unexplained. Clone size and V and J calls were adopted from that table, with D and trimming inferred from the DNA. This sample has 150,000 to 200,000 clones in its table, and roughly nine tenths of those were observed once. Clones ranked in the top ten supply over 1.5% of the sample.

The cysteine opens and the phenylalanine closes a CDR3 of 12 amino acids. Just CDR3 DNA is preserved here, 36 bases in frame from base 1. For CDR1 and CDR2, the germline V gene lists KGHSH and LQKENI. Cut back by 2 bases and 4 bases, the V and J ends lie 6 bases apart. On this clone itself: Its antigen is still unknown. Within one base of it there is no much larger clone, and no base qualities were kept.

Explained via the paper, the time point label denotes: about 28 days (+/-7) after the second vaccine dose. AZD1222 recipients with second doses at about 4 weeks or about 12 weeks were pooled, because spike-specific TCR depth and breadth did not differ between schedules. Samples from vaccinated people were obtained from the UK trials COV001 and COV002, which included a single-blind randomized controlled phase 2/3 trial of AZD1222 (ChAdOx1 nCoV-19) in healthy adults. For TCRbeta chain sequencing, PBMC samples were collected from trial participants at day 0 and at day 28 after the second dose. The chain is encoded by TRBV18 joined to TRBJ2-7; the D gene is unclear. The clonotype comes from an adult who received the AZD1222 COVID-19 vaccine. The sequencing used peripheral blood, collected 28 days after the second AZD1222 dose. CDR3 reads: CASSPTSYEQYF. The sequence in DNA is TGTGCCAGCTCACCAACGAGTTACGAGCAGTACTTC.